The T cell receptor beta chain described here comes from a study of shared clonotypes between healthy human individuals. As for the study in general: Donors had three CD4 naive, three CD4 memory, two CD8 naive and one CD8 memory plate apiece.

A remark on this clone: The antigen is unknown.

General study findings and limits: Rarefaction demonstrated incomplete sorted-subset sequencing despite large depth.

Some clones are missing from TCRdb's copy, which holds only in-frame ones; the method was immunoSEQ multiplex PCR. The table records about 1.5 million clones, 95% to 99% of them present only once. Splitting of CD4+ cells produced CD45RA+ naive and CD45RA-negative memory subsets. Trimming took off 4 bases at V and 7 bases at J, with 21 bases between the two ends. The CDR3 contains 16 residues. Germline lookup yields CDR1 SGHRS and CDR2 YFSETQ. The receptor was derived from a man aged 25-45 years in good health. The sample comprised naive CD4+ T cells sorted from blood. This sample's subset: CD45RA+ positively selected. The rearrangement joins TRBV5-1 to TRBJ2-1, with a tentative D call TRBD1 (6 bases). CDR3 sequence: CASSSLKEGERNEQFF. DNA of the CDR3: TGCGCCAGCAGCAGCCTAAAAGAGGGGGAAAGGAATGAGCAGTTCTTC.